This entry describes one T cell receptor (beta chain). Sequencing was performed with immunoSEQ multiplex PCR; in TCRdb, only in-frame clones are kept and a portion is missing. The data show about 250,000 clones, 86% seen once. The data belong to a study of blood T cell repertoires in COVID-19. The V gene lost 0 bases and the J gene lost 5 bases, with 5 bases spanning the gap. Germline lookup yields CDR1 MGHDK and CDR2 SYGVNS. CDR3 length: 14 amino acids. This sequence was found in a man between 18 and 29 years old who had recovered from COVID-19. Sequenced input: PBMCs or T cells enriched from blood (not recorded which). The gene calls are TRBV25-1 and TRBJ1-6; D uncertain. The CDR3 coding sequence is TGTGCCAGCAGTGAATATTGGCATAATTCACCCCTCCACTTT. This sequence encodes CASSEYWHNSPLHF.